The 13 T cell receptor beta chains below were found in one sample sequenced in a study of regulatory T cells in long-lasting Graves disease. Time point given: persistent/refractory GD, antithyroid drugs over 5 years with positive TRAb. Scientists built the TCR library using RNA that was extracted from PBMCs. Building the TCR beta libraries relied on iRepertoire HTBI primers, and CDR3 regions underwent Arm-PCR. Using its own MiXCR run on the multiplex PCR reads, TCRdb lists one record per CDR3 protein. The data contain some 280,000 distinct CDR3 sequences, 22% of them seen just once; the ten biggest clones take up about 61%. This material consisted of peripheral blood mononuclear cells (PBMCs), taken when the disease was refractory, from a patient treated with antithyroid drugs. These receptors originate from a female donor with Graves disease.

A few counts support this clonotype. The rearrangement joins TRBV11-1 to TRBJ2-2; TRBD2 agrees at 13 bases. The CDR3 is 17 residues long. The germline gives CDR1 SGHAT, CDR2 FQDESV (reference sequence). V was clipped by 8 bases and J by 0 bases; unmatched bases: 6. CDR3 bases: TGTGCCAGCTCAGGACTAGCGGGAGAGACGAACACCGGGGAGCTGTTTTTT. It yields the protein CASSGLAGETNTGELFF.

This clonotype came up a few times. The chain is built from TRBV5-1 and TRBJ2-5, with 11 bases identical to TRBD2. There are 17 residues in the CDR3. V lost 10 bases to trimming and J lost 2 bases; unmatched junction nucleotides: 16. In germline, CDR1 is SGHRS, CDR2 YFSETQ. The chain's CDR3 is CACSSGRYPSEQETQYF. CDR3 nucleotide sequence: TGCGCCTGTTCTAGCGGGAGGTATCCATCAGAACAAGAGACCCAGTACTTC.

CDR3 amino acids: CASSVGQGTEAFF. The CDR3 DNA reads TGTGCCAGCAGCGTGGGGCAGGGAACTGAAGCTTTCTTT. The chain has TRBV9 and TRBJ1-1; a weak D match, TRBD1 (5 bases). The V gene lost 2 bases and the J gene lost 5 bases, with 10 bases spanning the gap. CDR3 length: 13 residues. Germline V gives CDR1 SGDLS, CDR2 YYNGEE.

The chain employs TRBV29-1 and TRBJ2-1; D may be TRBD2 (5 bases). The CDR3 contains 13 residues. Trimming cost V 5 bases and J 3 bases, with 11 bases left between them. In germline, CDR1 is SQVTM, CDR2 ANQGSEA. CDR3 sequence (DNA): TGCAGCGTTATCTCTGCGGGCTACAATGAGCAGTTCTTC. It codes for CSVISAGYNEQFF.

The V call is TRBV30, the J call TRBJ2-7; D is unresolved. V lost 4 bases, J lost 0 bases, and 13 bases lay in between. The CDR3 spans 14 residues. The germline V gene has CDR1 GTSNPN and CDR2 SVGIG (reference sequence). For the CDR3, the DNA is TGTGCCTGGAAATCGGACGGCCCCTCCTACGAGCAGTACTTC. This gives the protein CAWKSDGPSYEQYF.

The sample holds many counts of this clonotype. The chain couples TRBV7-9 to TRBJ2-3; TRBD2 matches 9 bases. Trimming at V came to 5 bases and at J to 0 bases, leaving 12 bases not matched to a gene. CDR3 length equals 18 residues. Germline CDR1 is SEHNR and CDR2 is FQNEAQ (reference sequence). CDR3 bases: TGTGCCAGCAGCCCCCACCCCCGGCTAGCGGGAAGCACAGATACGCAGTATTTT. Encoded protein: CASSPHPRLAGSTDTQYF.

This clonotype came up once. This rearrangement joins TRBV29-1 to TRBJ1-2; TRBD1 is a possible D gene (5 bases). The CDR3 loop spans 12 amino acids. The germline V and J ends were trimmed by 4 bases and 4 bases, with 10 bases remaining between them. CDR1 and CDR2 from the germline V gene are SQVTM and ANQGSEA. CDR3 region: CSVGGPSYGYTF. The CDR3 DNA follows: TGCAGCGTTGGGGGACCGAGCTATGGCTACACCTTC.

This chain joins TRBV6-4 and TRBJ2-7; 11 bases are a match to TRBD1. This CDR3 contains 18 residues. Germline CDR1 reads MRHNA; CDR2 reads SNTAGT. V dropped 7 bases and J dropped 6; count of bases not matched to a gene: 20. This CDR3 reads CASTRGQGAILHQGEQYF. CDR3 nucleotide sequence: TGTGCCAGCACCCGAGGACAGGGGGCTATTTTGCACCAGGGCGAGCAGTACTTC.

This clonotype was found many times. This chain joins TRBV30 and TRBJ1-1, with D perhaps matching TRBD1 (5 bases). From germline, CDR1 is GTSNPN and CDR2 SVGIG (reference sequence). The CDR3 runs to 13 residues. V lost 6 bases and J lost 4, with 15 bases in between. The CDR3 nucleotides are TGTGCCTGTCGCGGCTGGGGCGGCACTGAAGCTTTCTTT. Translation: CACRGWGGTEAFF.

This chain joins TRBV6-9 and TRBJ1-1; the D gene is possibly TRBD1 (6 bases). Germline V gene lookup returns CDR1 MNHGY and CDR2 SVAAGI. This CDR3 region has 14 residues. V shed 3 bases and J shed 2 bases, with 10 bases lying between them. CDR3 nucleotide sequence: TGTGCCAGCAGTTACAGGGGAGGTAACACTGAAGCTTTCTTT. It yields the protein CASSYRGGNTEAFF.

In regard to this clonotype: Mismatch with germline at one junction end may stem from a read error. The chain combines TRBV11-1 with TRBJ2-7; the D gene is possibly TRBD2 (5 bases). There are 15 residues in the CDR3. The germline V gene has CDR1 SGHAT and CDR2 FQDESV (reference sequence). CDR3 in DNA: TGTGCCAGCAGCCTAGCCGGGTCACCGACCTACGAGCAGTACTTC. Its translation is CASSLAGSPTYEQYF.

This clonotype was observed many times. This sequence joins TRBV7-2 and TRBJ1-6; D not certain. Trimming took 1 base from V and 11 from J, leaving 18 bases between them. The CDR3 consists of 16 residues. Germline CDR1 and CDR2: SGHTA and FQGNSA. In DNA, the CDR3 is TGTGCCAGCAGCTTAGAACAGCCTTGGGCAATTGCACCCCTCCACTTT. Translation gives CASSLEQPWAIAPLHF.

This clonotype has a count of ten or more. This rearrangement joins TRBV28 to TRBJ2-5; TRBD2 aligns across 7 bases. J gave up 5 bases and V 5 bases, and 11 bases lay outside the gene matches. The CDR3 loop spans 15 amino acids. Germline-derived CDR1 and CDR2 are MDHEN and SYDVKM. CDR3 region: CASSPGGAGRETQYF. CDR3 DNA sequence: TGTGCCAGCAGTCCGGGCGGAGCGGGACGGGAGACCCAGTACTTC.